These 17 T cell receptor beta chains were sequenced from one sample in a study of T-cell reconstitution after alpha-beta-depleted transplantation in children. The library targeted TCRbeta and was prepared with unique molecular identifiers. TCRdb reprocessed the PCR reads via MiXCR and lists one record per CDR3 protein. The sample lists about 480,000 distinct CDR3 sequences; 9.5% to 15% were seen once. Here the sequenced sample was PBMCs from the stem cell graft donor, taken from the stem cell graft. Every receptor here comes from a human donor who donated a stem cell graft to a child with combined immunodeficiency.

This clonotype was counted only a few times. The J gene is TRBJ2-5, the V gene TRBV7-2; a weak D match, TRBD2 (5 bases). Germline V gives CDR1 SGHTA, CDR2 FQGNSA. V lost 5 bases to trimming and J lost 5 bases, with 18 bases between them. This CDR3 has 15 amino acids. The DNA for the CDR3 is TGTGCCAGCAGCCCCACACCATCCAGAGGGGAGACCCAGTACTTC. Translation gives CASSPTPSRGETQYF.

This clonotype was observed a few times. V usage is TRBV6-5 and J usage is TRBJ2-7; possible D gene TRBD1, 6 bases. CDR3 length: 15 amino acids. Trimming cost V 2 bases and J 2 bases, with 13 bases left between them. The germline CDR1 and CDR2 sequences are MNHEY and SVGAGI. The CDR3 sequence: CASSYAAGEAYEQYF. The CDR3 coding sequence is TGTGCCAGCAGTTACGCGGCAGGGGAAGCCTACGAGCAGTACTTC.

The CDR3 bases are TGTGCCAGCAGCTTGCGTCAGGGACAGGATAGCAATCAGCCCCAGCATTTT. This encodes CASSLRQGQDSNQPQHF. The chain joins TRBV7-2 to TRBJ1-5, with 8 bases that match TRBD1. CDR1 and CDR2 (germline): SGHTA, FQGNSA. Trimming cost V 3 bases and J 0 bases; bases outside gene matches: 7. The CDR3 has 17 residues.

The chain is built from TRBV29-1 and TRBJ2-5, with 7 positions matching TRBD1. The CDR3 contains 14 residues. Germline loops: CDR1 SQVTM, CDR2 ANQGSEA. Losses at the gene ends were 2 bases for V and 5 bases for J; bases not matched to a gene: 8. The CDR3 DNA reads as TGCAGCGTTGAATACAGGGGCCCGAGGGAGACCCAGTACTTC. It is translated as CSVEYRGPRETQYF.

This clonotype was observed at least ten times. This chain connects TRBV20-1 to TRBJ2-7; possible D gene TRBD1, 6 bases. The V gene's germline CDR1 is DFQATT and CDR2 SNEGSKA (reference sequence). V gave up 5 bases and J gave up 6 bases, with 14 bases separating them. This CDR3 has 12 amino acids. This CDR3 is CSAGQNFGEQYF. In nucleotides, the CDR3 is TGCAGTGCTGGACAGAACTTCGGCGAGCAGTACTTC.

This clonotype was seen ten or more times. The chain links TRBV4-2 to TRBJ2-7; D unclear. There are 15 residues in the CDR3. CDR1 is LGHNA, CDR2 YNFKEQ, per germline. The V and J ends lost 3 bases and 0 bases respectively, with 12 bases between them. The DNA for the CDR3 is TGTGCCAGCAGCCAGGAGAAGGACGCCTCCTACGAGCAGTACTTC. Translation gives CASSQEKDASYEQYF.

V is TRBV7-9 and J is TRBJ2-5, with TRBD1 identical over 7 bases. The trim removed 5 bases at V and 2 bases at J, leaving 5 bases unmatched. The CDR3 spans 14 residues. From germline, CDR1 is SEHNR and CDR2 FQNEAQ (reference sequence). The CDR3: CASSEDRFQETQYF. Here the CDR3 DNA reads TGTGCCAGCAGCGAGGACAGGTTTCAAGAGACCCAGTACTTC. Together with reference TRBV7-9 and TRBJ2-5, the CDR3 gives the full variable domain: DTGVSQNPRHKITKRGQNVTFRCDPISEHNRLYWYRQTLGQGPEFLTYFQNEAQLEKSRLLSDRFSAERPKGSFSTLEIQRTEQGDSAMYLCASSEDRFQETQYFGPGTRLLVL.

The rearrangement links TRBV12-3 or TRBV12-4 to TRBJ2-1; 10 bases are a match to TRBD2. V gave up 6 bases and J gave up 8 bases; unmatched junction bases: 10. The CDR3 loop spans 15 amino acids. CDR3 sequence: CASSSASGSPYEQFF. CDR3 nucleotide sequence: TGTGCCAGCAGCTCAGCTAGCGGGAGCCCTTATGAGCAGTTCTTC.

The chain combines TRBV12-3 or TRBV12-4 with TRBJ2-3; D remains unclear. The CDR3 consists of 13 residues. V lost 3 bases, J lost 5 bases, and 9 bases lay in between. The CDR3 bases are TGTGCCAGCAGTTTGCGGTTTCAAGATACGCAGTATTTT. Translation gives CASSLRFQDTQYF.

V and J are TRBV18 and TRBJ2-7; D possibly corresponds to TRBD2 (7 bases). CDR3 length: 15 residues. Germline V lookup: CDR1 KGHSH, CDR2 LQKENI. V lost 2 bases, J lost 6 bases, and 17 bases lay in between. The CDR3: CASSPWTRGRGEQYF. The CDR3 nucleotides read TGTGCCAGCTCACCATGGACGAGGGGGAGGGGCGAGCAGTACTTC.

The chain recombines TRBV10-3 with TRBJ2-1; 8 bases line up with TRBD2. The CDR3 sequence is 16 residues long. Germline lookup yields CDR1 ENHRY and CDR2 SYGVKD. J lost 7 bases, V lost 2 bases, and 10 bases had no gene match. CDR3 sequence: CAISEAGGRLGNEQFF. The CDR3 DNA is TGTGCCATCAGTGAGGCGGGAGGAAGATTGGGAAATGAGCAGTTCTTC.

The gene calls are TRBV30 and TRBJ2-1, with 9 bases aligning to TRBD2. This CDR3 region has 14 residues. Germline-derived CDR1 and CDR2 are GTSNPN and SVGIG (reference sequence). V lost 5 bases to trimming and J lost 5 bases; unmatched junction nucleotides: 7. The CDR3 DNA is TGTGCCTGGGCATCGAGACTAGCGGACAATGAGCAGTTCTTC. This translates into CAWASRLADNEQFF.

This clonotype was found a few times. The chain links TRBV15 to TRBJ2-7, with TRBD1 identical over 11 bases. The V segment lost 3 bases and the J segment 4 bases; nucleotides outside the gene matches: 2. This CDR3 region has 14 residues. Germline V gene lookup returns CDR1 LNHNV and CDR2 YYDKDF (reference sequence). The CDR3 spells CATSRDRGRYEQYF. As DNA, the CDR3 is TGTGCCACCAGCAGGGACAGGGGGCGATACGAGCAGTACTTC.

This clonotype was recorded at least ten times. The gene calls are TRBV9 and TRBJ2-7; no reliable D call. This CDR3 contains 14 residues. Trimming left V 0 bases short and J 2 bases short, with 9 bases between. Germline CDR1 SGDLS, CDR2 YYNGEE. CDR3 coding DNA: TGTGCCAGCAGCGTAGCTGACGGCGCCTACGAGCAGTACTTC. Translation gives CASSVADGAYEQYF.

This clonotype has a handful of counts. The chain's CDR3 is CASSQEPGQGYEQYF. The CDR3 region has the DNA TGCGCCAGCAGCCAAGAGCCCGGACAAGGCTACGAGCAGTACTTC. The chain is built from TRBV4-3 and TRBJ2-7; perhaps TRBD1 as D (5 bases). The CDR3 covers 15 residues. From germline, CDR1 is LGHNA and CDR2 YSLEER. V was shortened by 0 bases and J by 3 bases, with 12 bases between the two germline ends.

This rearrangement joins TRBV5-1 to TRBJ2-7; 7 nucleotides line up with TRBD1. CDR1 and CDR2 (germline): SGHRS, YFSETQ. This CDR3 comprises 14 residues. The V segment lost 4 bases and the J segment 3 bases; nucleotides outside the gene matches: 7. The chain's CDR3 is CASSVGTADYEQYF. CDR3 nucleotide sequence: TGCGCCAGCAGCGTCGGGACAGCAGACTACGAGCAGTACTTC.

The CDR3 loop is CASSPRQGFDEQYF. The DNA of the CDR3 is TGTGCCAGCAGCCCCCGACAGGGTTTTGACGAGCAGTACTTC. The chain combines TRBV9 with TRBJ2-7; 7 bases align to TRBD1. J was trimmed by 5 bases and V by 4 bases; bases with no gene match: 9. The CDR3 consists of 14 residues. Germline CDR1 and CDR2: SGDLS and YYNGEE. Filled out from reference TRBV9 and TRBJ2-7, the complete variable domain reads DSGVTQTPKHLITATGQRVTLRCSPRSGDLSVYWYQQSLDQGLQFLIQYYNGEERAKGNILERFSAQQFPDLHSELNLSSLELGDSALYFCASSPRQGFDEQYFGPGTRLTVT.